This T cell receptor beta chain was retrieved from a study of T cell repertoires in cytomegalovirus infection. Overall study context: Indications of both CMV infection and matching HLA type were provided by public TCR beta signatures.

With respect to this clonotype: No antigen is known for it.

TCRdb ran MiXCR on the reads and lists one entry per CDR3 protein. Of approximately 140,000 distinct CDR3 sequences in the sample, roughly 8.2% were seen once. The study's findings and limits: Accumulated public TCR beta family frequency recognized individuals carrying CMV together with the relevant HLA.

Germline V lookup: CDR1 KGHSH, CDR2 LQKENI. V gave up 0 bases and J gave up 0 bases, with 11 bases separating them. This CDR3 is built from 17 residues. The sequenced material came from PBMCs. The TCR sequence derives from a human donor in good health (CMV status not recorded). Some clones in this sample may be carry-over from other donors' samples. The J gene is TRBJ2-2, the V gene TRBV18, with TRBD2 as a possible D gene (5 bases). Written as DNA, the CDR3 is TGTGCCAGCTCACCACCCCTTCTGACTACGAACACCGGGGAGCTGTTTTTT. Protein product: CASSPPLLTTNTGELFF. Full variable domain (missing parts from reference TRBV18 and TRBJ2-2): NAGVMQNPRHLVRRRGQEARLRCSPMKGHSHVYWYRQLPEEGLKFMVYLQKENIIDESGMPKERFSAEFPKEGPSILRIQQVVRGDSAAYFCASSPPLLTTNTGELFFGEGSRLTVL.